The present TCR beta chain was sequenced within a study of shared clonotypes between healthy human individuals. Assay: immunoSEQ multiplex PCR; the TCRdb copy retains only in-frame clones and omits some. The sample contains around 2,100,000 clones, just under 95% of which appear only once. Terminally differentiated effector memory CD45RA+ cells were excluded from the naive CD8 cells, which were CD45RO-negative and positively selected for CCR7. About this clone: This sample includes further DNA sequences coding for the same CDR3.

Material for sequencing was naive CD8+ T cells sorted from blood. The receptor comes from a man aged 18 to 30 in good health.

CDR3 in DNA: TGTGCCAGCAGCCTAGGGAGTCAAGAGACCCAGTACTTC. Translated: CASSLGSQETQYF. The chain links TRBV5-6 to TRBJ2-5, with a possible D match to TRBD2 (5 bases). The CDR3 sequence is 13 residues long. CDR1 is SGHDT and CDR2 is YYEEEE in the germline V gene. V was pared by 4 bases and J by 2 bases, with 9 bases between.